Below, 16 T cell receptor beta chains from the same sample are listed, as sequenced in a study of cytomegalovirus exposure and HLA in healthy donors (dated by TCRdb to the late 2010s). Receptor amplification or capture employed the immunoSEQ multiplex PCR assay. A mixture of 60 forward primers for TCR Vbeta segments and 13 reverse primers for TCR Jbeta segments was used in the multiplex PCR. TCRdb re-hosts the immuneACCESS table, in-frame sequences only. Its copies lack some clones; in the studies checked, an unresolved V gene accounts for under half of them, and the cause for the rest is not known. Across this sample there are about 190,000 clones, with around 81% seen only once. Together, the top ten hold around 2% of the sample. The material sequenced was PBMCs. These receptor sequences come from a man aged 18 to 35 in good health and CMV-seronegative.

The rearrangement joins TRBV19 to TRBJ1-6; D is uncertain. The V gene's germline CDR1 is LNHDA and CDR2 SQIVND (reference sequence). The CDR3 runs to 15 residues. V lost 5 bases and J lost 7, with 15 bases in between. The CDR3 bases are TGTGCCAGTAGTGGCGGACTGTACGGCAATTCACCCCTCCACTTT. Its protein is CASSGGLYGNSPLHF.

This clone was counted a single time. The chain recombines TRBV5-1 with TRBJ2-2; 9 positions match TRBD1. The CDR3 is 15 amino acids. Germline V gene data show CDR1 as SGHRS and CDR2 as YFSETQ. V shed 4 bases, J shed 7 bases, and the junction held 8 bases outside the gene matches. The CDR3 here is CASSQGQGNIGELFF. CDR3 bases: TGCGCCAGCAGCCAGGGACAGGGTAATATCGGGGAGCTGTTTTTT.

The rearrangement joins TRBV19 to TRBJ1-4; possible D gene TRBD1, 5 bases. Germline-derived CDR1 and CDR2 are LNHDA and SQIVND (reference sequence). CDR3 length equals 14 residues. V lost 6 bases and J lost 1, with 9 bases in between. CDR3 loop: CASRFGGTNEKLFF. CDR3 DNA sequence: TGTGCCAGTAGGTTCGGGGGAACTAATGAAAAACTGTTTTTT.

Concerning this clone itself: It may be a read error: a sequence one base away is much more abundant. The chain joins TRBV2 to TRBJ2-7; a possible D gene is TRBD1 (6 bases). The CDR3 has 12 residues. V gave up 5 bases and J gave up 3 bases, with 8 bases separating them. Germline lookup yields CDR1 SNHLY and CDR2 FYNNEI. The CDR3 DNA reads TGTGCCAGCAGTCGGGACAACTACGAGCAGTACTTC. The encoded protein is CASSRDNYEQYF.

The chain has TRBV30 and TRBJ2-1, with 10 bases that match TRBD2. This CDR3 spans 16 amino acids. Germline CDR1 reads GTSNPN; CDR2 reads SVGIG (reference sequence). J gave up 4 bases and V 1 base, and 7 bases lay outside the gene matches. CDR3 coding DNA: TGTGCCTGGAGTGCCGAACTAGCGGGGAGATACAATGAGCAGTTCTTC. As protein: CAWSAELAGRYNEQFF. The full variable domain, its missing parts supplied by reference TRBV30 and TRBJ2-1, is SQTIHQWPATLVQPVGSPLSLECTVEGTSNPNLYWYRQAAGRGLQLLFYSVGIGQISSEVPQNLSASRPQDRQFILSSKKLLLSDSGFYLCAWSAELAGRYNEQFFGPGTRLTVL.

The J gene is TRBJ2-5, the V gene TRBV2, with D unclear. Germline assignment: CDR1 SNHLY and CDR2 FYNNEI. The CDR3 consists of 11 residues. The V gene lost 7 bases and the J gene lost 5 bases, with 8 bases spanning the gap. CDR3: CASKVEETQYF. The CDR3 DNA follows: TGTGCCAGCAAGGTGGAGGAGACCCAGTACTTC.

This chain connects TRBV5-8 to TRBJ2-7, with 10 bases identical to TRBD1. Germline V CDR1 and CDR2: SGHTS, YDEGEE. CDR3 size: 15 residues. The V and J ends lost 4 bases and 0 bases, in that order; junction bases with no gene match: 4. This CDR3 reads CASSPGTGASYEQYF. The CDR3 nucleotides read TGTGCCAGCAGCCCTGGGACAGGGGCCTCCTACGAGCAGTACTTC.

The chain couples TRBV5-1 to TRBJ2-1, with 9 bases lining up with TRBD2. This CDR3 has 14 residues. V lost 5 bases and J lost 7; bases outside the gene matches: 7. The germline V gene has CDR1 SGHRS and CDR2 YFSETQ. Written as DNA, the CDR3 is TGCGCCAGCAGGGAGTCTAGCGGGACTAATGAGCAGTTCTTC. Translation: CASRESSGTNEQFF.

V usage is TRBV7-9 and J usage is TRBJ2-7; 7 positions agree with TRBD2. In germline, CDR1 is SEHNR, CDR2 FQNEAQ (reference sequence). V trimming: 5 bases; J trimming: 4 bases; junction bases outside the gene matches: 2. CDR3 length: 12 amino acids. This chain's CDR3 is CASSVGGYEQYF. In DNA form, the CDR3 reads TGTGCCAGCAGCGTGGGGGGGTACGAGCAGTACTTC.

The chain is built from TRBV7-2 and TRBJ2-7; no clear D. Looked up from germline, CDR1 is SGHTA and CDR2 is FQGNSA. V lost 2 bases and J lost 4, with 12 bases in between. The CDR3 runs 14 residues. CDR3 amino acids: CASSLRHPNYEQYF. CDR3 DNA: TGTGCCAGCAGCTTAAGACATCCAAATTACGAGCAGTACTTC.

The rearrangement links TRBV9 to TRBJ1-1; D gene ambiguous. Deletions cut 3 bases from V and 4 bases from J, with 10 bases between. This CDR3 spans 13 amino acids. Germline-derived CDR1 and CDR2 are SGDLS and YYNGEE. CDR3 bases: TGTGCCAGCAGCGGACCGGGGATCACTGAAGCTTTCTTT. Its protein is CASSGPGITEAFF.

This chain joins TRBV7-6 and TRBJ2-7; D gene ambiguous. Trimming removed 1 base at V and 0 bases at J, with 10 bases between. The CDR3 is 15 amino acids. Germline loops: CDR1 SGHVS, CDR2 FNYEAQ. CDR3 in amino acids: CASSLEAGSSYEQYF. The DNA of the CDR3 is TGTGCCAGCAGCTTAGAGGCAGGATCCTCCTACGAGCAGTACTTC.

V usage is TRBV5-4 and J usage is TRBJ1-2, with a weak D call TRBD1 (5 bases). The CDR3 consists of 14 residues. Trimming left V 1 base short and J 4 bases short, with 11 bases between. Germline V gene sequence: CDR1 SGHNT, CDR2 YYREEE (reference sequence). The CDR3 here is CASSLTGGSYGYTF. CDR3 coding DNA: TGTGCCAGCAGCTTGACAGGTGGTAGCTATGGCTACACCTTC.

The table lists this clone with a count of one. The gene calls are TRBV6-5 and TRBJ1-2; D is undetermined. The V and J ends lost 4 bases and 4 bases respectively, with 13 bases between them. The CDR3 sequence is 14 residues long. The V gene's germline CDR1 is MNHEY and CDR2 SVGAGI. CDR3: CASSSQPEVYGYTF. Here the CDR3 DNA reads TGTGCCAGCAGTTCACAACCAGAGGTCTATGGCTACACCTTC.

This clone was counted between two and nine times. The chain's CDR3 is CASSSGGSFYEQYF. The CDR3 bases are TGTGCCAGCAGCTCGGGCGGGTCCTTCTACGAGCAGTACTTC. This sequence joins TRBV7-2 and TRBJ2-7, with a possible D match to TRBD2 (5 bases). CDR1 and CDR2 (germline): SGHTA, FQGNSA. V was shortened by 4 bases and J by 3 bases, with 13 bases between the two germline ends. The CDR3 contains 14 residues.

CDR3: CASSKGQEADNEQFF. CDR3 nucleotide sequence: TGTGCCAGCAGCAAAGGGCAGGAGGCGGACAATGAGCAGTTCTTC. The V call is TRBV21-1, the J call TRBJ2-1; the D call in the table, TRBD2, was not verified against the DNA. TRBV21-1 is a pseudogene segment. CDR3 length: 15 residues.